The sequence of this T cell receptor (beta chain) was determined in a study of cytomegalovirus exposure and HLA in healthy donors (TCRdb year 2017). Some background on the complete study: The 650 to 750 repertoires of the first cohort and the 120 validation repertoires were produced on the same platform, according to a later analysis. The study aimed to test whether signatures of past pathogen exposure could be identified by cataloging public T cell receptors. Along with the roughly 670-subject first cohort, a separate validation cohort of approximately 110 different subjects was used. High-throughput TCR immunosequencing, statistical association of individual TCRs with disease status, and machine learning were combined to predict cytomegalovirus infection status.

Library prep was done by the immunoSEQ multiplex PCR assay. The published analysis was carried out like this. To diagnose cytomegalovirus status from the catalog of TCR beta chain sequences, a statistical classification framework was built. Here the immuneACCESS table is served through TCRdb, limited to in-frame sequences with V and J called. Missing clones are a known gap in these copies; in checked studies unresolved V genes cover under half, and the rest lacks a known reason. V and J calls and clone size come straight from that table; D and trimming were deduced from the DNA. Here the sample has about 150,000 clones; about 86% occur a single time. Approximately 20% of the sample goes to the ten largest clones. Unmatched junction bases come to 1, with V trimmed by 0 bases and J by 1 base. CDR1 and CDR2 (LGHNA, YSLEER) derive from the germline V gene. The CDR3 spans 15 residues, from the cysteine through the phenylalanine. This entry keeps only the CDR3 DNA: 45 bases, framed from base 1.

Donors formed part of the validation cohort, which comprised 95 to 150 subjects and was distinct from the first cohort of roughly 600 subjects. Here is what the overall study found, with its caveats: The validation cohort had no HLA typing available for a later analysis, so co-occurrence within that cohort was assessed over all 120 or so repertoires. In the study, around 150 TCR beta chains were listed as associated with cytomegalovirus. Most TCR sequences were observed very rarely across donors, whereas some public TCRs were present in many individuals. Three of the identified cytomegalovirus-associated TCR beta chains were confirmed in vitro to be specific for cytomegalovirus antigens. The authors suggested that the approach could potentially be generalized to other disease states and immunological phenotypes. Of the cluster scores, roughly 93% were above 0 in a later analysis, which found that TCRs clustered in the first cohort also tended to co-occur in the 110 or so validation repertoires. The classifier was reported to diagnose cytomegalovirus status with high specificity and sensitivity in both the original and validation cohorts.

Comment on this clone: Its binding antigen is unknown. Per-nucleotide qualities are absent, and no much larger clonotype sits a single base away.

The sequenced sample consisted of PBMCs. The chain couples TRBV4-3 to TRBJ1-1; TRBD1 aligns with 8 central bases. This clonotype was sampled from a man younger than 30 in good health and CMV-seropositive. Read as DNA, the sequence is TGCGCCAGCAGCCAAGACAGGGGGCCGAACACTGAAGCTTTCTTT. Its protein product is CASSQDRGPNTEAFF.